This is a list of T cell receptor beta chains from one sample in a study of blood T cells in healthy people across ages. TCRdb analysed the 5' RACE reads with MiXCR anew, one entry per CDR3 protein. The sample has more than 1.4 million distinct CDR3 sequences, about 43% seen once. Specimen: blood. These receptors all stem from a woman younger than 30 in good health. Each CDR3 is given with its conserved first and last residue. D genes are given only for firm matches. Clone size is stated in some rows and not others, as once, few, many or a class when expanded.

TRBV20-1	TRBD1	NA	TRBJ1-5	CSAREFGTGAGRNQPQHF	TGCAGTGCTAGAGAGTTTGGGACAGGGGCCGGCCGTAATCAGCCCCAGCATTTT
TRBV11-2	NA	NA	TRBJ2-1	CASSLAPSGEYNEQFF	TGTGCCAGCAGCTTAGCCCCCTCGGGGGAATACAATGAGCAGTTCTTC
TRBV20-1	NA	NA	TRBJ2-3	CSASSRDTQYF	TGCAGTGCTAGTTCGAGAGATACGCAGTATTTT
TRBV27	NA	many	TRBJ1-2	CASSLSQGYGYTF	TGTGCCAGCAGTTTATCGCAGGGGTATGGCTACACCTTC
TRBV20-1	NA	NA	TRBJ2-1	CSARDRNFMETQFF	TGCAGTGCTAGAGACCGGAATTTCATGGAGACCCAGTTCTTC
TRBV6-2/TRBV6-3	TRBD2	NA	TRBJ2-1	CASRGIQREDGNEQFF	TGTGCCAGCAGGGGGATTCAGCGGGAGGATGGCAATGAGCAGTTCTTC
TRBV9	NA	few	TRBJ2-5	CASSVAGGIKETQYF	TGTGCCAGCAGCGTAGCGGGTGGTATCAAAGAGACCCAGTACTTC
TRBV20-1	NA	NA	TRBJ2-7	CSALGPEISYEQYF	TGCAGTGCTCTAGGGCCAGAGATCTCCTACGAGCAGTACTTC
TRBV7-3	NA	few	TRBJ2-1	CASSSGGVGNNEQFF	TGTGCCAGCAGCTCAGGGGGGGTTGGGAACAATGAGCAGTTCTTC
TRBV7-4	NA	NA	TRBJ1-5	CASSLGEGSSSYSNQPQHF	TGTGCCAGCAGCTTAGGGGAGGGCAGTAGCAGCTATAGCAATCAGCCCCAGCATTTT
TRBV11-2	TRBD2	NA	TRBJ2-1	CASSSITSVLNEQFF	TGTGCCAGCAGTTCTATTACTAGCGTACTCAATGAGCAGTTCTTC
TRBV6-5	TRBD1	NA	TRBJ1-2	CASSYSFQGAYGYTF	TGTGCCAGCAGTTACTCGTTCCAGGGGGCCTATGGCTACACCTTC
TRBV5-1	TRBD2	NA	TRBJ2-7	CASSTGTSGAYNEQYF	TGCGCCAGCAGCACTGGGACTAGCGGGGCCTACAATGAGCAGTACTTC
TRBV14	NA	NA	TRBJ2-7	CAGSPPGVGRSYEQYF	TGTGCCGGCAGCCCCCCCGGCGTGGGCCGGAGTTACGAGCAGTACTTC
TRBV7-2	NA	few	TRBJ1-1	CASGPSNTEAFF	TGTGCCAGCGGCCCCTCGAACACTGAAGCTTTCTTT
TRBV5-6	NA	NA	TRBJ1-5	CASSGGGPNSNQPQHF	TGTGCCAGCAGCGGGGGGGGTCCGAATAGCAATCAGCCCCAGCATTTT
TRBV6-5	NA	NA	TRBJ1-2	CASSHRTNYGYTF	TGTGCCAGCAGTCACCGGACTAACTATGGCTACACCTTC
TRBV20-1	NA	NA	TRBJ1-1	CSARDDREGTEAFF	TGCAGTGCTAGGGATGACCGGGAAGGCACTGAAGCTTTCTTT
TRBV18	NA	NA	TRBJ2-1	CASSPLTVRLGNEQFF	TGTGCCAGCTCACCACTGACAGTAAGGTTGGGCAATGAGCAGTTCTTC
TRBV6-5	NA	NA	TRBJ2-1	CASSEEGGIENEQFF	TGTGCCAGCAGTGAGGAAGGGGGGATTGAGAATGAGCAGTTCTTC
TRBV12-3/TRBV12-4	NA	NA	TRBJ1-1	CASSGAGADTEAFF	TGTGCCAGCAGTGGGGCAGGGGCGGACACTGAAGCTTTCTTT
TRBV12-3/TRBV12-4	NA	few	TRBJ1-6	CASSRPGDSPLHF	TGTGCCAGCAGCCGACCGGGGGATTCACCCCTCCACTTT
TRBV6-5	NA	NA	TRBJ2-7	CASSYSGGSGLSYEQYF	TGTGCCAGCAGTTACTCGGGGGGTTCGGGTTTGTCCTACGAGCAGTACTTC
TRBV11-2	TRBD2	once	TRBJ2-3	CASSLTSGDSTDTQYF	TGTGCCAGCAGCTTGACTAGCGGGGATAGCACAGATACGCAGTATTTT
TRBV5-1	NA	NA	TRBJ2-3	CASSLEAVEDTQYF	TGCGCCAGCAGCTTGGAGGCGGTGGAAGATACGCAGTATTTT
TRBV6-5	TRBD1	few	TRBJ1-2	CASRDGQGVHGYTF	TGTGCCAGCAGGGATGGACAGGGTGTGCATGGCTACACCTTC
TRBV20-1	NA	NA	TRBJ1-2	CSARDASGNYGGYTF	TGCAGTGCTAGAGACGCGTCCGGGAACTACGGTGGCTACACCTTC
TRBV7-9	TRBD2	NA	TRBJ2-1	CASSLATGEGLREQFF	TGTGCCAGCAGCTTAGCGACGGGGGAGGGCCTTCGCGAGCAGTTCTTC
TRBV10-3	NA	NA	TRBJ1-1	CAISESPANTEAFF	TGTGCCATCAGTGAGTCTCCGGCAAACACTGAAGCTTTCTTT
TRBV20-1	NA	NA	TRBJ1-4	CSGQSDWINEKLFF	TGCAGTGGTCAATCGGACTGGATTAATGAAAAACTGTTTTTT